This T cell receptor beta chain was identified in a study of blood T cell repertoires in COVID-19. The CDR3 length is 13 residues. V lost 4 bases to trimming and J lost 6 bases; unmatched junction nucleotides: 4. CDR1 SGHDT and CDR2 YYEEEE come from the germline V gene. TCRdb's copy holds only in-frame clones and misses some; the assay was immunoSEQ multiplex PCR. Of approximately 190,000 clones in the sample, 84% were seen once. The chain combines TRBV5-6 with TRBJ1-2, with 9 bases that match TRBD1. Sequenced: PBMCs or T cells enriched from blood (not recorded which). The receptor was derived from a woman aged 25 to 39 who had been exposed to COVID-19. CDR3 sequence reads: CASSARTGDGYTF. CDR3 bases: TGTGCCAGCAGCGCCAGGACAGGGGATGGCTACACCTTC.